This TCR beta chain was captured in a study of blood T cell repertoires in COVID-19. At the level of the study: Sources were T cells, B-cell-depleted T cells, or PBMCs; the material itself was cDNA or gDNA.

Sequenced by immunoSEQ multiplex PCR; TCRdb stores in-frame clones only, minus some. The data hold a few hundred thousand clones, with around 88% observed a single time. There are 19 residues in the CDR3. Trimming pared 5 bases from V and 0 bases from J, leaving 20 bases between. Germline V CDR1 and CDR2: MNHEY, SMNVEV (reference sequence). The TCR comes from a woman between 40 and 50 years old with acute COVID-19. The chain couples TRBV27 to TRBJ1-6; maybe TRBD1 (6 bases). Sequencing was performed on PBMCs or T cells enriched from blood (not recorded which). Here the CDR3 reads CASSPIQGFQSSYNSPLHF. Written as DNA, the CDR3 is TGTGCCAGCAGTCCTATACAGGGATTCCAAAGCTCCTATAATTCACCCCTCCACTTT.